The 12 T cell receptor beta chains reported below all come from one sample, sequenced in a study of T cell repertoires in cytomegalovirus infection. In TCRdb, the reads were re-called with MiXCR into one record per CDR3 protein. This table has approximately 1,000,000 distinct CDR3 sequences, about 33% appearing once. No antigen has been identified for these receptors. The starting material was cultured CD8+ T cells from PBMCs, obtained from culture after CMV antigen stimulation. Source of these receptors: a human donor in good health (CMV status not recorded). Some clones in this sample may be carry-over from other donors' samples.

In its sample, this clonotype was seen a few times. The V and J genes are TRBV6-1 and TRBJ2-1, with a possible D match to TRBD1 (5 bases). The CDR3 covers 16 residues. The V gene lost 5 bases and the J gene lost 5 bases, with 19 bases spanning the gap. Germline CDR1 MNHNS, CDR2 SASEGT. CDR3 region: CASSHLSQGADNEQFF. For the CDR3, the DNA is TGTGCCAGCAGTCATCTTTCTCAGGGTGCGGACAATGAGCAGTTCTTC.

As to this clonotype: The junction does not match germline at one end; this may be a read error. The chain is built from TRBV18 and TRBJ2-7; D remains unclear. Germline CDR1 is KGHSH and CDR2 is LQKENI. CDR3 length: 13 amino acids. CDR3 region: CANSPDTSYEQYF. The CDR3 DNA reads TGTGCCAACTCACCAGACACCTCCTACGAACAGTACTTC.

This clonotype was seen just once. This rearrangement joins TRBV7-6 to TRBJ1-1; 8 bases align to TRBD1. The CDR3 spans 15 residues. J was trimmed by 1 base and V by 5 bases; bases with no gene match: 6. Germline-derived CDR1 and CDR2 are SGHVS and FNYEAQ. The CDR3 loop reads CASSGTDRANTEAFF. DNA of the CDR3: TGTGCCAGCAGCGGGACGGACAGGGCGAACACTGAAGCTTTCTTT.

The chain couples TRBV20-1 to TRBJ2-3, with 12 bases matching TRBD2. The V and J ends lost 3 bases and 3 bases, in that order; junction bases with no gene match: 4. The CDR3 runs to 15 residues. Germline-derived CDR1 and CDR2 are DFQATT and SNEGSKA (reference sequence). The CDR3 bases are TGCAGTGCTAGGCTAGCGGGGGGGCGGACAGATACGCAGTATTTT. As protein: CSARLAGGRTDTQYF.

This chain links TRBV6-2 or TRBV6-3 with TRBJ2-2; D is unresolved. This CDR3 spans 15 amino acids. Trimming took 6 bases from V and 4 from J, leaving 15 bases between them. In germline, CDR1 is MNHEY, CDR2 SVGEGT. The CDR3 bases are TGTGCCAGCAGCCCGGGCCCCATAGGCACCGGGGAGCTGTTTTTT. Translation: CASSPGPIGTGELFF.

This clonotype was seen repeatedly, ten times or more. This rearrangement joins TRBV7-6 to TRBJ1-5; 10 bases map to TRBD1. The V segment lost 1 base and the J segment 2 bases; nucleotides outside the gene matches: 5. The length of the CDR3 is 17 residues. Germline V gives CDR1 SGHVS, CDR2 FNYEAQ. In DNA, the CDR3 is TGTGCCAGCAGCTTAGGACAGGGGGCGGTAGGCAATCAGCCCCAGCATTTT. Its translation is CASSLGQGAVGNQPQHF. Drawing the rest from reference TRBV7-6 and TRBJ1-5, the complete variable domain is GAGVSQSPRYKVTKRGQDVALRCDPISGHVSLYWYRQALGQGPEFLTYFNYEAQQDKSGLPNDRFSAERPEGSISTLTIQRTEQRDSAMYRCASSLGQGAVGNQPQHFGDGTRLSIL.

This clonotype has at least ten counts. This chain links TRBV19 with TRBJ1-1, with D maybe TRBD1 (5 bases). V was pared by 3 bases and J by 3 bases, with 8 bases between. Looked up from germline, CDR1 is LNHDA and CDR2 is SQIVND (reference sequence). CDR3 length: 13 amino acids. This CDR3 is CASSISGDTEAFF. In nucleotides, the CDR3 is TGTGCCAGTAGTATTTCGGGGGACACTGAAGCTTTCTTT.

V and J are TRBV27 and TRBJ2-1; D is possibly TRBD2 (7 bases). CDR1 and CDR2 from the germline V gene are MNHEY and SMNVEV (reference sequence). V lost 3 bases, J lost 5 bases, and 11 bases lay in between. This CDR3 region has 14 residues. The CDR3 is CASSFGGHNNEQFF. The CDR3 bases are TGTGCCAGCAGTTTCGGGGGGCATAACAATGAGCAGTTCTTC.

The V gene is TRBV28, the J gene TRBJ2-7; D remains ambiguous. The germline V gene has CDR1 MDHEN and CDR2 SYDVKM. The CDR3 sequence is 12 residues long. The V and J ends lost 1 base and 7 bases respectively, with 8 bases between them. The CDR3 DNA follows: TGTGCCAGCAGTTTATACGGTAGGGAGCAGTACGTC. Its protein is CASSLYGREQYV.

A remark on this clonotype: The junction differs from germline at one of its ends, possibly a read error. The CDR3 DNA reads TGTGCTAGCACCGGGGGTGGAGTCGGGGAGCTGTTTTTT. Translating it yields CASTGGGVGELFF. The chain has TRBV7-6 and TRBJ2-2; the D gene is possibly TRBD2 (6 bases). Germline CDR1 and CDR2: SGHVS and FNYEAQ. This CDR3 has 13 residues.

The gene calls are TRBV27 and TRBJ2-3, with 7 bases aligning to TRBD1. Germline trimming cut 3 bases from V and 6 bases from J; bases unmatched to any gene: 18. The germline gives CDR1 MNHEY, CDR2 SMNVEV (reference sequence). The CDR3 loop spans 18 amino acids. The CDR3 is CASSFLTSPGQFNDTQYF. Written as DNA, the CDR3 is TGTGCCAGCAGTTTCTTAACTTCACCGGGACAGTTTAACGATACGCAGTATTTT.

The chain links TRBV6-5 to TRBJ2-2; D gene unclear. CDR1 and CDR2 (germline): MNHEY, SVGAGI. The CDR3 runs 16 residues. V lost 4 bases and J lost 4, with 16 bases in between. DNA for the CDR3: TGTGCCAGCAGTTTATCCGGACCGATAGTCACCGGGGAGCTGTTTTTT. Translating it yields CASSLSGPIVTGELFF.